The 4 T cell receptor beta chains presented below share a single source sample, sequenced in a study of cytomegalovirus exposure and HLA in healthy donors. The assay was immunoSEQ multiplex PCR, and TCRdb's table has in-frame clones only and misses some. The sample gives about 65,000 clones, 92% of which show up once; over 1% is in the top ten. Sequencing used PBMCs. The receptor source for this set is a woman under 30 in good health and CMV-seronegative.

This clone appeared once. The rearrangement links TRBV28 to TRBJ1-1; TRBD1 matches at 8 bases. The ends lost 3 bases at V and 2 bases at J; junction bases unmatched: 5. CDR1 is MDHEN and CDR2 is SYDVKM in the germline V gene. This CDR3 contains 15 residues. DNA for the CDR3: TGTGCCAGCAGTTTGGCAGGGGGCGGTAACACTGAAGCTTTCTTT. This sequence encodes CASSLAGGGNTEAFF.

The CDR3 DNA reads TGTGCCAGCGGAACCCAGGGGCAGGTAACTGAAGCTTTCTTT. It encodes CASGTQGQVTEAFF. The gene calls are TRBV5-4 and TRBJ1-1; maybe TRBD1 (6 bases). Germline V gene data show CDR1 as SGHNT and CDR2 as YYREEE (reference sequence). The germline V and J ends were trimmed by 7 bases and 5 bases, with 18 bases remaining between them. The CDR3 has 14 residues.

The genes are TRBV27 and TRBJ1-2; D may be TRBD1 (5 bases). The CDR3 totals 12 residues. Germline CDR1 reads MNHEY; CDR2 reads SMNVEV (reference sequence). With 7 bases removed from V and 6 bases from J, the gap between germline ends came to 12 bases. The CDR3 coding sequence is TGTGCCAGCAAAGCAGGGAAGGATGGCTACACCTTC. Residues: CASKAGKDGYTF.

J is TRBJ1-5 and V is TRBV28; 7 nucleotides agree with TRBD1. Germline loops: CDR1 MDHEN, CDR2 SYDVKM. The length of the CDR3 is 14 residues. The V gene end was trimmed by 7 bases and the J gene end by 6 bases; junction bases not matched to a gene: 9. This CDR3 is CASTRTGGTQPQHF. The CDR3 region has the DNA TGTGCCAGCACCCGGACAGGAGGCACTCAGCCCCAGCATTTT.